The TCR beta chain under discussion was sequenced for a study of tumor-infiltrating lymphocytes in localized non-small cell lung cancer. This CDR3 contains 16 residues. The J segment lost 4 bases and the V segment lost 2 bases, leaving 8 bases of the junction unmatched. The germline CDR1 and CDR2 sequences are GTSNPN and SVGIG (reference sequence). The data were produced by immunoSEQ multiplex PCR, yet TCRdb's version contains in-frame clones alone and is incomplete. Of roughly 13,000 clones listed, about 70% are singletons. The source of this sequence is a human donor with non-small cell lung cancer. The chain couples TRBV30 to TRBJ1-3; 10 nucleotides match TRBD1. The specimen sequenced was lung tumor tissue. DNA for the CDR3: TGTGCCTGGAGTACCCTGACAGGGGGCGTCGGAAACACCATATATTTT. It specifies CAWSTLTGGVGNTIYF.